The present entry profiles one TCR beta chain with its context. Its antigen is as yet unknown. The table came from immunoSEQ multiplex PCR; TCRdb's copy has only in-frame clones and leaves some out. The table records 100,000 to 150,000 clones, roughly 90% of them present only once. V gave up 5 bases and J gave up 7 bases, with 15 bases separating them. The CDR3 totals 14 residues. CDR1 and CDR2 (germline): LGHDT, YNNKEL (reference sequence). This entry comes from a study of T cell responses to AZD1222 COVID-19 vaccine. Findings of the study overall: Only a handful of AZD1222 recipients, about six in all, had baseline seropositivity.

The chain couples TRBV3-1 (or the pseudogene TRBV3-2) to TRBJ1-5; D might be TRBD1 (6 bases). The input for sequencing was peripheral blood, taken on day 0 of AZD1222 vaccination. The sequence was collected from an adult in good health. The CDR3 DNA sequence: TGTGCCAGCAGCGAGCAGGGGTTGGGGCAGCCCCAGCATTTT. It translates to CASSEQGLGQPQHF.